Following are 11 T cell receptor beta chains from one sample sequenced in a study of CD8+ T cells in alopecia areata. Indicated treatment: oral pan-JAK inhibitor, 5-10 mg twice daily. Sequencing used cDNA as its template, made by extracting RNA and reverse transcribing it. Here immunoSEQ multiplex PCR was the method, and the copy in TCRdb shows in-frame clones only, minus some. The sample carries about 160,000 clones, less than 70% recorded once. The sample consisted of CD4+ T cells sorted from blood, taken at week 4, from a patient treated with tofacitinib. The source of these receptors is a human donor with alopecia areata.

This clone was seen a single time. The chain carries TRBV30 and TRBJ2-7, with TRBD2 matching over 12 bases. V lost 3 bases and J lost 5; bases outside the gene matches: 5. Germline V gene sequence: CDR1 GTSNPN, CDR2 SVGIG (reference sequence). The CDR3 has 14 residues. CDR3 amino acids: CAWSPSGGAHEQYF. The CDR3 DNA follows: TGTGCCTGGAGCCCTAGCGGGGGGGCACACGAGCAGTACTTC. The entire variable domain, with the rest obtained from reference TRBV30 and TRBJ2-7, is as follows: SQTIHQWPATLVQPVGSPLSLECTVEGTSNPNLYWYRQAAGRGLQLLFYSVGIGQISSEVPQNLSASRPQDRQFILSSKKLLLSDSGFYLCAWSPSGGAHEQYFGPGTRLTVT.

Of note for this clone: The same CDR3 arises from other DNA sequences in this sample as well. The CDR3 DNA follows: TGTGCCATCAGTGGAGGGGAAGGCTACACCTTC. Its translation is CAISGGEGYTF. The V gene is TRBV10-3, the J gene TRBJ1-2; possibly TRBD1 for D (5 bases). The CDR3 loop spans 11 amino acids. V lost 4 bases, J lost 8 bases, and 8 bases lay in between. From germline, CDR1 is ENHRY and CDR2 SYGVKD.

The CDR3 region is CASSLEGRGAPNEQFF. The CDR3 region has the DNA TGTGCCAGCAGCTTGGAGGGGCGGGGGGCGCCGAATGAGCAGTTCTTC. The V and J genes are TRBV5-4 and TRBJ2-1; 8 bases match TRBD2. V lost 0 bases, J lost 7 bases, and 9 bases stayed unmatched. Germline assignment: CDR1 SGHNT and CDR2 YYREEE (reference sequence). This CDR3 spans 16 amino acids.

The chain joins TRBV5-4 to TRBJ1-2; maybe TRBD1 (6 bases). Germline loops: CDR1 SGHNT, CDR2 YYREEE (reference sequence). The length of the CDR3 is 15 residues. V lost 2 bases and J lost 2, with 13 bases in between. DNA of the CDR3: TGTGCCAGCAGCTTAGGGGGGCTCGGAAACTATGGCTACACCTTC. Protein product: CASSLGGLGNYGYTF.

The chain couples TRBV6-6 to TRBJ2-3; the D gene is possibly TRBD2 (7 bases). V was trimmed by 7 bases and J by 6 bases, leaving 20 bases between them. This CDR3 is 15 amino acids long. Germline assignment: CDR1 MNHNY and CDR2 SVGAGI (reference sequence). For the CDR3, the DNA is TGTGCCAGCACCGAGAGGGGGGGGCGTTGGGATACGCAGTATTTT. Residues: CASTERGGRWDTQYF.

The chain joins TRBV29-1 to TRBJ2-7, with D possibly TRBD2 on 6 matching bases. With 6 bases removed from V and 7 bases from J, the gap between germline ends came to 16 bases. The CDR3 runs 12 residues. The V gene's germline CDR1 is SQVTM and CDR2 ANQGSEA. In nucleotides, the CDR3 is TGCAGCGTCGGGACTGCAACTGAAGAGCAGTACTTC. Residues: CSVGTATEEQYF.

Here the CDR3 DNA reads TGTGCCAGCAGCTGGGACAGGGGGGCCTCGGACGAGCAGTACTTC. This encodes CASSWDRGASDEQYF. The chain joins TRBV5-6 to TRBJ2-7, with TRBD1 matching 11 bases. After removal of 3 bases from V and 5 bases from J, the junction contained 7 bases not matched to a gene. The germline gives CDR1 SGHDT, CDR2 YYEEEE. This CDR3 has 15 residues.

This sequence joins TRBV5-1 and TRBJ2-2; 7 bases agree with TRBD2. Germline loops: CDR1 SGHRS, CDR2 YFSETQ. The CDR3 extends over 16 amino acids. The V segment lost 0 bases and the J segment 3 bases; nucleotides outside the gene matches: 5. CDR3 protein: CASSLDRAGYTGELFF. CDR3 in DNA: TGCGCCAGCAGCTTGGATCGAGCGGGATACACCGGGGAGCTGTTTTTT.

In regard to this clone: The junction does not match germline at one end; this may be a read error. V is TRBV5-4 and J is TRBJ2-7; D is unclear. CDR3 length equals 12 residues. The germline V gene has CDR1 SGHNT and CDR2 YYREEE (reference sequence). This CDR3 is CASSSPSHEQYF. CDR3 sequence (DNA): TGTGCCAGCAGCTCCCCCTCCCACGAGCAGTACTTC.

Concerning this clone: Mismatch with germline at one junction end may stem from a read error. This chain connects TRBV7-9 to TRBJ1-1; D gene ambiguous. Germline lookup yields CDR1 SEHNR and CDR2 FQNEAQ (reference sequence). The CDR3 extends over 14 amino acids. The chain's CDR3 is CASTLSQAGTEAFF. CDR3 DNA sequence: TGTGCCAGCACCTTAAGTCAGGCCGGGACTGAAGCTTTCTTT.

The V call is TRBV2, the J call TRBJ2-3, with 10 bases aligning to TRBD2. This CDR3 contains 15 residues. Germline V gene sequence: CDR1 SNHLY, CDR2 FYNNEI. J was trimmed by 0 bases and V by 6 bases; bases with no gene match: 3. The CDR3 DNA reads as TGTGCCAGCAGACTAGCGGGGTTTAGCACAGATACGCAGTATTTT. It encodes CASRLAGFSTDTQYF.